This T cell receptor (beta chain) was sequenced during a study of OX40 agonist ivuxolimab in advanced cancers. CDR1 and CDR2 from the germline V gene are SGHRS and YFSETQ. V lost 4 bases to trimming and J lost 0 bases; unmatched junction nucleotides: 5. This CDR3 contains 15 residues. To note about this clone: Its antigen is still unknown.

Assay: immunoSEQ multiplex PCR; the TCRdb copy retains only in-frame clones and omits some. The table has 25,000 to 35,000 clones, roughly 90% seen once. Study observations and caveats: Expansion of clones was among the lowest in partial responders at 0.1-3.0 mg/kg. The mean number of expanded clones was higher in CD8+ T cells than in CD4+. The investigators did not determine what antigen specificity the expanded peripheral T cells had.

Here the sequenced sample was CD4+ or CD8+ T cells sorted from blood, taken in a trial of the OX40 agonist ivuxolimab. The chain links TRBV5-1 to TRBJ1-1; 8 bases fit TRBD1. This sequence was found in an adult with an advanced solid tumor such as melanoma, head and neck, liver or kidney cancer. CDR3 amino acids: CASSVDRGMNTEAFF. CDR3 coding DNA: TGCGCCAGCAGCGTCGACAGGGGCATGAACACTGAAGCTTTCTTT.